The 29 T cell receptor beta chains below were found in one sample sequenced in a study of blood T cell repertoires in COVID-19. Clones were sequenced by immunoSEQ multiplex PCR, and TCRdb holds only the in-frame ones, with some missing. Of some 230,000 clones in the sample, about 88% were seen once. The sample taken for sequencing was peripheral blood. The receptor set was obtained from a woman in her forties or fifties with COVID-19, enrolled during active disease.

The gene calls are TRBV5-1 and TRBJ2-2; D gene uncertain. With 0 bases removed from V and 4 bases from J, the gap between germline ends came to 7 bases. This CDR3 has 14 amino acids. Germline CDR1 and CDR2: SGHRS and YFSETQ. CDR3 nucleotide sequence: TGCGCCAGCAGCTTGGCGAAAGCCACCGGGGAGCTGTTTTTT. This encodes CASSLAKATGELFF.

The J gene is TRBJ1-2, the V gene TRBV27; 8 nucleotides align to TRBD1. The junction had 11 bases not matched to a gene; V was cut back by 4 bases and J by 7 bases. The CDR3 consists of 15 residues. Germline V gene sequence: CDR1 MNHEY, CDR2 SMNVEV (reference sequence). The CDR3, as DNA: TGTGCCAGCAGTTCCTCAAACAGGGGGAGGATTGGCTACACCTTC. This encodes CASSSSNRGRIGYTF.

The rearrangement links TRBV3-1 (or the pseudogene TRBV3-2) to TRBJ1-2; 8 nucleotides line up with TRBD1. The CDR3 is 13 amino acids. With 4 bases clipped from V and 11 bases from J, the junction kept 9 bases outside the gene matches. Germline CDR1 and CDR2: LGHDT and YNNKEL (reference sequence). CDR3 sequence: CASSPPDRGTYTF. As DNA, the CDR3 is TGTGCCAGCAGCCCCCCCGACAGGGGTACATACACCTTC.

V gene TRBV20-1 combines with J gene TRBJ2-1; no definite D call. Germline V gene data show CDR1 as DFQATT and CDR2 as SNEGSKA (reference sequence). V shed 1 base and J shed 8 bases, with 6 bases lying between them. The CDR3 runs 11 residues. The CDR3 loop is CSARVRYEQFF. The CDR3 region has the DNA TGCAGTGCTAGAGTCCGGTATGAGCAGTTCTTC.

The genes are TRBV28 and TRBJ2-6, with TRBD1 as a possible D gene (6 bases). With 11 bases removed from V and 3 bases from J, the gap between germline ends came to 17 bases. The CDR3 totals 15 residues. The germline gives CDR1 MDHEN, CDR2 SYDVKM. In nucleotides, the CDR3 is TGTGCCTCCTCCAGGGGCCAGGTTGGGGCCAACGTCCTGACTTTC. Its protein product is CASSRGQVGANVLTF.

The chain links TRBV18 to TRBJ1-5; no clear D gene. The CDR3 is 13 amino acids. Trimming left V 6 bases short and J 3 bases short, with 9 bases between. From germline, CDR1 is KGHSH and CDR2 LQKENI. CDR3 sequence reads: CASSRDFNQPQHF. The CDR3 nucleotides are TGTGCCAGCTCTCGGGATTTCAATCAGCCCCAGCATTTT.

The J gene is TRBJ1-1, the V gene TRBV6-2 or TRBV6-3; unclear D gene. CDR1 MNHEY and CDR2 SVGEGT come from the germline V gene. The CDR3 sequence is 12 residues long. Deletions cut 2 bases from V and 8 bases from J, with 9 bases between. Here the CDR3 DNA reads TGTGCCAGCAGTTACGAGACTCCCGAAGCTTTCTTT. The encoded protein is CASSYETPEAFF.

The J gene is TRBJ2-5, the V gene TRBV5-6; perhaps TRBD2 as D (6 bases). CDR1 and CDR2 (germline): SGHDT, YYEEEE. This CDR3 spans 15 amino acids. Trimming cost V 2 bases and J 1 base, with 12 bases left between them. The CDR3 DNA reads TGTGCCAGCAGCTTCTACGGGACTGGCCAAGAGACCCAGTACTTC. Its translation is CASSFYGTGQETQYF.

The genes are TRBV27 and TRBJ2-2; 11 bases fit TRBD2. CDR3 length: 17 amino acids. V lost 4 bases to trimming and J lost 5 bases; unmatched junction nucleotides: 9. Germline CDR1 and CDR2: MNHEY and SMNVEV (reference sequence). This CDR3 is CASSSGGLAGGTGELFF. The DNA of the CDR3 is TGTGCCAGCAGTTCTGGGGGGCTAGCGGGGGGAACCGGGGAGCTGTTTTTT.

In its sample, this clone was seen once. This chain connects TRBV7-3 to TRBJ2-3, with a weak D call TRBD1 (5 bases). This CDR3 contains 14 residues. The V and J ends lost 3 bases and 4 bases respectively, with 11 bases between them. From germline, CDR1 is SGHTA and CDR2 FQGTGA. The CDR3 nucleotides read TGTGCCAGCAGCTTCGCCCGGACATCAGATACGCAGTATTTT. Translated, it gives CASSFARTSDTQYF.

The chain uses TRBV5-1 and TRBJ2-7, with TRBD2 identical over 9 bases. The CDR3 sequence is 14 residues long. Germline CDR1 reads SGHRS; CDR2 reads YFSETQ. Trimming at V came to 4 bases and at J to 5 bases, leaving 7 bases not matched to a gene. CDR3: CASSPLLAGNEQYF. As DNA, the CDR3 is TGCGCCAGCAGCCCCCTTCTAGCGGGGAACGAGCAGTACTTC. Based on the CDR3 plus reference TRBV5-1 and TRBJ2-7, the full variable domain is KAGVTQTPRYLIKTRGQQVTLSCSPISGHRSVSWYQQTPGQGLQFLFEYFSETQRNKGNFPGRFSGRQFSNSRSEMNVSTLELGDSALYLCASSPLLAGNEQYFGPGTRLTVT.

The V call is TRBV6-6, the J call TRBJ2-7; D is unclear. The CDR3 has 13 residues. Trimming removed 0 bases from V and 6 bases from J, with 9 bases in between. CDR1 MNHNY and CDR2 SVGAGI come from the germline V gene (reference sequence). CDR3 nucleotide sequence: TGTGCCAGCAGTTACTCGACTTCAAGCGAGCAGTACTTC. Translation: CASSYSTSSEQYF.

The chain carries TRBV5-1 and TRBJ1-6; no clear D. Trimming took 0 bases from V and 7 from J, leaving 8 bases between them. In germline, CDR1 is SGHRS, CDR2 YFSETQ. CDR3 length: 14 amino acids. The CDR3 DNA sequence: TGCGCCAGCAGCTTGGAAGCCGTGAATTCACCCCTCCACTTT. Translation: CASSLEAVNSPLHF.

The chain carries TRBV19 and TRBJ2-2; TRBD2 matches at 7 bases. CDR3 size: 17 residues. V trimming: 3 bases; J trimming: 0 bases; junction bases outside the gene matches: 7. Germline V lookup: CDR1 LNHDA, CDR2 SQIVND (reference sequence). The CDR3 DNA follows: TGTGCCAGTAGTATCCCCCGTGGGGGGGCGAACACCGGGGAGCTGTTTTTT. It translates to CASSIPRGGANTGELFF.

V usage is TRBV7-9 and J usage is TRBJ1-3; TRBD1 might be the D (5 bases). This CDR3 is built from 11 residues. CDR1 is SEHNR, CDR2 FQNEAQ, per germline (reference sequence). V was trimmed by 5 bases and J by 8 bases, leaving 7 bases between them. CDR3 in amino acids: CASSPRDTIYF. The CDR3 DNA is TGTGCCAGCAGCCCCAGGGACACCATATATTTT.

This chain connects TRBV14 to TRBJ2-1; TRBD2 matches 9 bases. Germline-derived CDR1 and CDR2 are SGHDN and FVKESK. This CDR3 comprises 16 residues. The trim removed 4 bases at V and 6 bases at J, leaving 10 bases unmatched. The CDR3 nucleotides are TGTGCCAGCAGCCTCGCGGGGGGGCTAAGGAGCAATGAGCAGTTCTTC. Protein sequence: CASSLAGGLRSNEQFF.

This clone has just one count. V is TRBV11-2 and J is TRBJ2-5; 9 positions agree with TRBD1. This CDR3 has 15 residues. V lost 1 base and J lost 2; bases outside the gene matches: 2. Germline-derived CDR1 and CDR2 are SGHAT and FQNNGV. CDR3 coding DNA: TGTGCCAGCAGCTTAGTGGGACAGGGACAAGAGACCCAGTACTTC. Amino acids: CASSLVGQGQETQYF.

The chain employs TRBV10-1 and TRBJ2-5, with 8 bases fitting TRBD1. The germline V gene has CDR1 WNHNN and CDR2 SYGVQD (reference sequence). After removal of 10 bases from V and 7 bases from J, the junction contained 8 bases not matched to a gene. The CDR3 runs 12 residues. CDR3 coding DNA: TGCGCCACCCGGACAGGGTTATGGACCCAGTACTTC. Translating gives CATRTGLWTQYF.

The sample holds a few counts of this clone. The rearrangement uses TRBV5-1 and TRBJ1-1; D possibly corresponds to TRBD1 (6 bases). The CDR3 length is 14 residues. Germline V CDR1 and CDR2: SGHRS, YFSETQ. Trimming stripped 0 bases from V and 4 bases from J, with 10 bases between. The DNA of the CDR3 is TGCGCCAGCAGCTTGGTACAGGGCGCCACTGAAGCTTTCTTT. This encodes CASSLVQGATEAFF. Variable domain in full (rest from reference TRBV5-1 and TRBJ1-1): KAGVTQTPRYLIKTRGQQVTLSCSPISGHRSVSWYQQTPGQGLQFLFEYFSETQRNKGNFPGRFSGRQFSNSRSEMNVSTLELGDSALYLCASSLVQGATEAFFGQGTRLTVV.

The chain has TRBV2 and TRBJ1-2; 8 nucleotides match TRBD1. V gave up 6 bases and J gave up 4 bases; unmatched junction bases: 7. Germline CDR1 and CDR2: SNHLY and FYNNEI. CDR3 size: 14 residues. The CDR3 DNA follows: TGTGCCAGCAGGGGGGACAGGACATTCTATGGCTACACCTTC. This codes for CASRGDRTFYGYTF.

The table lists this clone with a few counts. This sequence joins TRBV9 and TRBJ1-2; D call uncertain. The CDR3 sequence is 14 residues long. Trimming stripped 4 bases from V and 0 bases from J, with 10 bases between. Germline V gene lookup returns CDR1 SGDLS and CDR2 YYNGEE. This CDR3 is CASSTQITNYGYTF. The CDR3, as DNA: TGTGCCAGCAGCACCCAGATAACTAACTATGGCTACACCTTC.

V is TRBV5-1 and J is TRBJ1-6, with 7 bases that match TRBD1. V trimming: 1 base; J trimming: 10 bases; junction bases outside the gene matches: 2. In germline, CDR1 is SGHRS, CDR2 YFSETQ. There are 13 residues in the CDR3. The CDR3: CASSLTGESPLHF. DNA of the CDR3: TGCGCCAGCAGCTTGACAGGGGAATCACCCCTCCACTTT.

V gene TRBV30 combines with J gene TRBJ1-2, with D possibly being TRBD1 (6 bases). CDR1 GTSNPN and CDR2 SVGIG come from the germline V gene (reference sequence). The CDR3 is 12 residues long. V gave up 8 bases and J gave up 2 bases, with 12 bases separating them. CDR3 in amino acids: CAGTGWNYGYTF. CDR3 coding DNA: TGTGCCGGAACAGGGTGGAACTATGGCTACACCTTC.

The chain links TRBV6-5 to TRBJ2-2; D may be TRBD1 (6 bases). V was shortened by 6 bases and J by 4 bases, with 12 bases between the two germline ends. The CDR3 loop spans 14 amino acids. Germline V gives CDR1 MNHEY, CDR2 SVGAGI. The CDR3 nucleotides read TGTGCCAGCAGATCGGGGACATCCACCGGGGAGCTGTTTTTT. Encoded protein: CASRSGTSTGELFF.

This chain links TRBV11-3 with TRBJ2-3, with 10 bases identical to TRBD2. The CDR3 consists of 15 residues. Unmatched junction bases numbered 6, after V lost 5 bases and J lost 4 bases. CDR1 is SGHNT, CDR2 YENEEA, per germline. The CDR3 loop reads CASSPRTSGPDTQYF. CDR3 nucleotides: TGTGCCAGCAGCCCCAGGACTAGCGGCCCAGATACGCAGTATTTT. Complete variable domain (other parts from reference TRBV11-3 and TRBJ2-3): EAGVVQSPRYKIIEKKQPVAFWCNPISGHNTLYWYLQNLGQGPELLIRYENEEAVDDSQLPKDRFSAERLKGVDSTLKIQPAELGDSAVYLCASSPRTSGPDTQYFGPGTRLTVL.

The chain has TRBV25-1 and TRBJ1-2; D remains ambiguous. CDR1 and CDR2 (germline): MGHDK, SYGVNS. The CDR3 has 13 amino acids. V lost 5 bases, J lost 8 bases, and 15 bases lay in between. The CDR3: CASSFSRAGGYTF. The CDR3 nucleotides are TGTGCCAGCAGTTTCTCTCGGGCGGGCGGCTACACCTTC.

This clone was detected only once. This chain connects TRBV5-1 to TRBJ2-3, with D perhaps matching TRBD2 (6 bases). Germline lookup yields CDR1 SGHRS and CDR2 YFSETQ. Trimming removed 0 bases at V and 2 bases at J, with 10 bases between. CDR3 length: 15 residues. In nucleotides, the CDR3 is TGCGCCAGCAGCTTGGTAAGCGGGTACACAGATACGCAGTATTTT. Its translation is CASSLVSGYTDTQYF.

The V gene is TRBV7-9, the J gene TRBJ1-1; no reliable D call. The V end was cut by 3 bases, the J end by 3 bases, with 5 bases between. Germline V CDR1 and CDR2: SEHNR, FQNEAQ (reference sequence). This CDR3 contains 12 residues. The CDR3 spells CASSFVDTEAFF. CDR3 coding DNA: TGTGCCAGCAGCTTTGTCGACACTGAAGCTTTCTTT.

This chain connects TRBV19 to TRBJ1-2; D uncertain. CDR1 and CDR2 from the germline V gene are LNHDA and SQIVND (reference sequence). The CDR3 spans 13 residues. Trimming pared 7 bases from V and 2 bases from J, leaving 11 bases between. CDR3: CASTKDGNYGYTF. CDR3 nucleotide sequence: TGTGCCAGTACCAAAGACGGGAACTATGGCTACACCTTC.